This record looks at one TCR beta chain sequence and its context. RNA transcripts provided the template for amplifying TCR beta CDR3 regions. The workflow started with a first-round RT-PCR run with HTBI primers and then moved on to a second-round multiplex PCR. One entry per CDR3 protein results from TCRdb running MiXCR on the multiplex PCR reads. The table has about 620,000 distinct CDR3 sequences, about 20% seen once. This entry belongs to a study of Graves' ophthalmopathy and Graves' hyperthyroidism. New diagnoses, under 2 months' duration, and ages 18 to 65 characterized the hyperthyroidism patients. This clonotype was sampled from a woman aged 18-29 years with stable Graves' hyperthyroidism. Some clones in this sample may be carry-over from other donors' samples. Sequenced sample: peripheral blood.

The CDR3 sequence: CSASSGTGGEQYF. The CDR3 DNA is TGCAGTGCAAGTTCCGGGACAGGGGGCGAGCAGTACTTC. V gene TRBV20-1 combines with J gene TRBJ2-7, with TRBD1 matching over 11 bases. The CDR3 runs to 13 residues. The V and J ends lost 6 bases and 6 bases, in that order; junction bases with no gene match: 7. Germline V gives CDR1 DFQATT, CDR2 SNEGSKA (reference sequence).